Below, 31 T cell receptor beta chains from the same sample are listed, as sequenced in a study of blood T cells in healthy people across ages. A J-beta primer mix and a sample-barcoded 5' primer were used in a second PCR of about 6 to 12 cycles. Each CDR3 protein is one row after TCRdb ran MiXCR on the 5' RACE reads. The sample records about a million distinct CDR3 sequences, approximately 50% being singletons. Sequenced sample: blood. These receptors came from a woman aged 60-70 years in good health.

The chain employs TRBV7-9 and TRBJ2-7; D perhaps matches TRBD2 (5 bases). V dropped 5 bases and J dropped 0 bases, with 17 bases sitting between them. Germline V CDR1 and CDR2: SEHNR, FQNEAQ (reference sequence). The CDR3 covers 16 residues. The CDR3 is CASSPGDAVSSYEQYF. CDR3 DNA sequence: TGTGCCAGCAGCCCCGGGGATGCCGTGAGCTCCTACGAGCAGTACTTC.

The V gene is TRBV2, the J gene TRBJ2-1, with a possible D match to TRBD2 (6 bases). The CDR3 extends over 14 amino acids. CDR1 SNHLY and CDR2 FYNNEI come from the germline V gene. V shed 5 bases and J shed 7 bases, with 15 bases lying between them. The DNA of the CDR3 is TGTGCCAGCAGTAGGACTATTGCTAAAAATGAGCAGTTCTTC. Residues: CASSRTIAKNEQFF.

The chain employs TRBV6-1 and TRBJ2-3; possible D gene TRBD2, 5 bases. Trimming shortened V by 0 bases and J by 7 bases, and 11 bases separated the two germline ends. Germline V CDR1 and CDR2: MNHNS, SASEGT. The CDR3 has 14 residues. The CDR3 protein is CASSEAGAMYTQYF. Written as DNA, the CDR3 is TGTGCCAGCAGTGAAGCGGGAGCAATGTATACGCAGTATTTT.

The chain employs TRBV20-1 and TRBJ2-1; no definite D call. CDR1 is DFQATT and CDR2 is SNEGSKA in the germline V gene (reference sequence). Trimming stripped 3 bases from V and 0 bases from J, with 12 bases between. This CDR3 is built from 15 residues. The CDR3 sequence is CSASTDQVSYNEQFF. The CDR3 DNA sequence: TGCAGTGCTAGCACCGACCAGGTCTCCTACAATGAGCAGTTCTTC.

The gene calls are TRBV7-2 and TRBJ2-1; D ambiguous. The CDR3 has 13 amino acids. Germline lookup yields CDR1 SGHTA and CDR2 FQGNSA. Trimming stripped 6 bases from V and 12 bases from J, with 18 bases between. The CDR3 spells CASRPDRNRVQFF. CDR3 nucleotides: TGTGCCAGCAGGCCGGACCGAAACCGGGTGCAGTTCTTC.

V gene TRBV24-1 combines with J gene TRBJ2-5, with D perhaps TRBD1 or TRBD2 (5 bases each). Germline CDR1 reads KGHDR; CDR2 reads SFDVKD. This CDR3 has 12 residues. Trimming left V 8 bases short and J 4 bases short, with 10 bases between. The CDR3 loop is CATTRDGETQYF. The CDR3 DNA sequence: TGTGCCACCACCCGGGACGGAGAGACCCAGTACTTC.

This clonotype was seen only a few times. The V call is TRBV12-3 or TRBV12-4, the J call TRBJ2-5; TRBD1 matches at 9 bases. Unmatched junction bases numbered 2, after V lost 5 bases and J lost 1 base. The CDR3 covers 14 residues. CDR3 sequence (DNA): TGTGCCAGCAGTCTACAGGGGGCCCAAGAGACCCAGTACTTC. Amino acids: CASSLQGAQETQYF.

This sequence joins TRBV7-2 and TRBJ2-5; TRBD2 aligns across 7 bases. The tail of the sequence fits TRBJ2-7 better, so the J call may be wrong. The CDR3 has 15 amino acids. The germline gives CDR1 SGHTA, CDR2 FQGNSA. The CDR3, as DNA: TGTGCCAGCAGCCCCGGGGGGAGGGGTAACTACGAGCAGTACTTC. Translated: CASSPGGRGNYEQYF.

The rearrangement uses TRBV10-3 and TRBJ2-7, with TRBD1 identical over 9 bases. The CDR3 loop spans 13 amino acids. Germline CDR1 reads ENHRY; CDR2 reads SYGVKD. With 5 bases clipped from V and 4 bases from J, the junction kept 3 bases outside the gene matches. The CDR3 region is CAISKGQGYEQYF. For the CDR3, the DNA is TGTGCCATCAGTAAGGGACAGGGATACGAGCAGTACTTC.

This clonotype was seen a handful of times. The gene calls are TRBV20-1 and TRBJ2-5, with D possibly TRBD1 on 7 matching bases. This CDR3 has 15 amino acids. The V end lost 1 base, the J end lost 3 bases, and 15 bases lay between the germline ends. Germline CDR1 reads DFQATT; CDR2 reads SNEGSKA (reference sequence). CDR3 residues: CSARAPQGGEETQYF. CDR3 in DNA: TGCAGTGCTAGAGCCCCTCAGGGGGGAGAAGAGACCCAGTACTTC.

The chain links TRBV29-1 to TRBJ2-3; D gene ambiguous. The V and J ends lost 4 bases and 6 bases respectively, with 20 bases between them. CDR3 length equals 15 residues. Germline-derived CDR1 and CDR2 are SQVTM and ANQGSEA. The CDR3 coding sequence is TGCAGCGTTGTTATGGGCCTAACATATCCGGATACGCAGTATTTT. Its translation is CSVVMGLTYPDTQYF.

This clonotype has a handful of counts. The gene calls are TRBV9 and TRBJ2-5; D gene unclear. CDR3 length: 15 amino acids. Trimming cost V 4 bases and J 2 bases, with 15 bases left between them. Germline V CDR1 and CDR2: SGDLS, YYNGEE. CDR3 region: CASSPGAVTQETQYF. As DNA, the CDR3 is TGTGCCAGCAGCCCTGGCGCAGTAACTCAAGAGACCCAGTACTTC.

This chain uses TRBV20-1 with TRBJ2-7, with 8 bases that match TRBD1. In germline, CDR1 is DFQATT, CDR2 SNEGSKA (reference sequence). This CDR3 spans 14 amino acids. The V and J ends lost 1 base and 2 bases, in that order; junction bases with no gene match: 4. The CDR3 region is CSARAAGGTYEQYF. As DNA, the CDR3 is TGCAGTGCTAGAGCGGCAGGGGGCACCTACGAGCAGTACTTC.

The chain combines TRBV20-1 with TRBJ1-4, with 7 bases that match TRBD1. The V gene end was trimmed by 7 bases and the J gene end by 8 bases; junction bases not matched to a gene: 7. Germline CDR1 DFQATT, CDR2 SNEGSKA (reference sequence). The CDR3 consists of 12 residues. The CDR3 is CSVRGAGEKLFF. For the CDR3, the DNA is TGCAGTGTCAGGGGGGCCGGGGAAAAACTGTTTTTT.

CDR3 sequence reads: CSVVPNQETQYF. CDR3 sequence (DNA): TGCAGCGTTGTCCCCAACCAAGAGACCCAGTACTTC. This chain connects TRBV29-1 to TRBJ2-5; D uncertain. Germline V CDR1 and CDR2: SQVTM, ANQGSEA. This CDR3 is 12 amino acids long. V shed 4 bases and J shed 0 bases, with 6 bases lying between them.

The rearrangement joins TRBV2 to TRBJ1-2; the match to TRBD1 covers 7 bases. J lost 3 bases, V lost 10 bases, and 11 bases had no gene match. The CDR3 sequence is 14 residues long. Germline-derived CDR1 and CDR2 are SNHLY and FYNNEI. CDR3 loop: CATQEGGHDYGYTF. CDR3 DNA sequence: TGTGCCACCCAAGAAGGGGGCCACGACTATGGCTACACCTTC.

The chain combines TRBV6-2 or TRBV6-3 with TRBJ2-3; D is unclear. Germline V gives CDR1 MNHEY, CDR2 SVGEGT. Trimming cost V 6 bases and J 0 bases, with 16 bases left between them. The CDR3 extends over 16 amino acids. The CDR3 is CASRSDKGPSTDTQYF. Here the CDR3 DNA reads TGTGCCAGCAGATCTGACAAAGGGCCTAGCACAGATACGCAGTATTTT.

The chain has TRBV28 and TRBJ2-7; maybe TRBD1 (6 bases). Germline CDR1 MDHEN, CDR2 SYDVKM. V was trimmed by 5 bases and J by 5 bases, leaving 16 bases between them. The CDR3 contains 14 residues. The CDR3 sequence: CASSPQTGINEQYF. As DNA, the CDR3 is TGTGCCAGCAGTCCGCAGACAGGCATCAACGAGCAGTACTTC.

This chain uses TRBV25-1 with TRBJ2-1, with 11 bases aligning to TRBD2. Gene TRBJ2-7 matches the end of the DNA better, so the J call may be wrong. CDR3 length: 15 residues. Germline loops: CDR1 MGHDK, CDR2 SYGVNS. CDR3 nucleotide sequence: TGTGCCAGCAGTGTAGCGGGAGGGCCTCGGAATGAGCAGTACTTC. Encoded protein: CASSVAGGPRNEQYF.

The V and J genes are TRBV7-9 and TRBJ1-5; 9 bases align to TRBD1. This CDR3 region has 15 residues. V trimming: 5 bases; J trimming: 3 bases; junction bases outside the gene matches: 5. The V gene's germline CDR1 is SEHNR and CDR2 FQNEAQ (reference sequence). CDR3 in DNA: TGTGCCAGCAGCACCGGGACAGGGAACAATCAGCCCCAGCATTTT. Its protein is CASSTGTGNNQPQHF.

CDR3 DNA: TGTGCCAGCAGCAATGAGGGCCTAGACTCCGGCGAGCAGTACTTC. This sequence encodes CASSNEGLDSGEQYF. The chain combines TRBV21-1 with TRBJ2-5; the D call TRBD2 from the table was never checked on the DNA. The J call could be wrong; TRBJ2-7 is a better fit for the DNA end. TRBV21-1 is deemed a pseudogene. The length of the CDR3 is 15 residues.

There are a few counts of this clonotype. The chain joins TRBV5-1 to TRBJ1-5, with D perhaps matching TRBD1 (6 bases). The CDR3 spans 14 residues. The germline V gene has CDR1 SGHRS and CDR2 YFSETQ. Trimming cost V 3 bases and J 1 base, with 8 bases left between them. The CDR3 spells CASSSGQSNQPQHF. In DNA, the CDR3 is TGCGCCAGCAGCTCCGGACAGAGCAATCAGCCCCAGCATTTT.

The chain combines TRBV21-1 with TRBJ1-1; the table names TRBD1, a call not compared with the DNA. TRBV21-1 is listed as a pseudogene. This CDR3 has 17 amino acids. CDR3: CASSIGTPNHMNTEAFF. The CDR3 bases are TGTGCCAGCAGCATTGGGACACCGAACCACATGAACACTGAAGCTTTCTTT.

This clonotype was recorded a few times. This chain links TRBV29-1 with TRBJ2-3; 8 bases are shared with TRBD1. Germline CDR1 and CDR2: SQVTM and ANQGSEA. V lost 4 bases and J lost 1; bases outside the gene matches: 4. This CDR3 region has 14 residues. The CDR3 reads CSVADRVGTDTQYF. CDR3 nucleotide sequence: TGCAGCGTTGCGGACAGGGTGGGCACAGATACGCAGTATTTT.

The count of this clonotype is one. The chain has TRBV3-1 and TRBJ1-5, with D uncertain. CDR1 and CDR2 (germline): LGHDT, YNNKEL (reference sequence). V lost 1 base, J lost 7 bases, and 8 bases lay in between. The CDR3 has 13 amino acids. The CDR3 DNA reads TGTGCCAGCAGCCAAGGGTCAAGGCAGCCCCAGCATTTT. Translated, it gives CASSQGSRQPQHF.

Worth noting for this clonotype: The DNA is omitted, as the CDR3 cannot be located on it reliably, and the CDR3 follows TCRdb's listing. J is TRBJ2-4 and V is TRBV4-2; TRBD2 is taken as the D call from the table, unchecked against the DNA. CDR1 LGHNA and CDR2 YNFKEQ come from the germline V gene. The CDR3 is 16 residues long, ends included. This CDR3 is CASSQVGGGAKNIRYF.

The chain recombines TRBV12-3 or TRBV12-4 with TRBJ2-4; TRBD1 is a possible D gene (6 bases). This CDR3 region has 16 residues. V lost 3 bases to trimming and J lost 4 bases, with 16 bases between them. The CDR3 DNA reads TGTGCCAGCAGTTTCCCGACAGGAGCCCTGAAAAACATTCAGTACTTC. Protein: CASSFPTGALKNIQYF.

The CDR3 sequence: CASSPMTAGKNIRYF. In DNA form, the CDR3 reads TGTGCCAGCAGCCCCATGACCGCTGGCAAAAACATTCGGTACTTC. The chain joins TRBV16 to TRBJ2-7; D is unresolved. CDR3 length: 15 amino acids. Germline CDR1 is KGHSY and CDR2 is FQNENV. V was shortened by 4 bases and J by 12 bases, with 25 bases between the two germline ends.

The genes are TRBV20-1 and TRBJ2-5; D is undetermined. V was clipped by 2 bases and J by 1 base, with 14 bases between them. This CDR3 region has 15 residues. CDR1 is DFQATT, CDR2 SNEGSKA, per germline (reference sequence). The CDR3 bases are TGCAGTGCTAGACCCCCGACGATCAGCCAAGAGACCCAGTACTTC. Its protein product is CSARPPTISQETQYF.

Details on this clonotype: At one end the junction does not follow the germline gene, possibly because of a read error. The chain uses TRBV10-3 and TRBJ1-1, with D tentatively TRBD1 (5 bases). The germline gives CDR1 ENHRY, CDR2 SYGVKD. The CDR3 has 13 amino acids. In DNA form, the CDR3 reads TGTGCCAGCAGTGAAGGGGCGTACACTGAAGCTTTCTTT. This gives the protein CASSEGAYTEAFF.

This clonotype was picked up a small number of times. The chain joins TRBV20-1 to TRBJ2-7; 7 bases are shared with TRBD1. With 6 bases clipped from V and 3 bases from J, the junction kept 8 bases outside the gene matches. Germline CDR1 DFQATT, CDR2 SNEGSKA (reference sequence). The CDR3 totals 13 residues. The CDR3: CSANAGGFYEQYF. The CDR3 region has the DNA TGCAGTGCAAACGCAGGGGGTTTCTACGAGCAGTACTTC.